The present T cell receptor beta chain was sequenced within a study of T cells after posttransplantation cyclophosphamide. General observations from the study: Donor-recipient repertoire similarity was low at 1-2 months, rising over year one.

Data came from immunoSEQ multiplex PCR; TCRdb stores just in-frame clones and leaves some out. The table has approximately 47,000 clones, about 90% seen once. A word on this clone: The antigen remains unidentified.

The related graft donor's blood sample was taken on the day of bone marrow donation. The CDR3 totals 16 residues. Germline V gene data show CDR1 as MNHNY and CDR2 as SVGAGI (reference sequence). Trimming stripped 6 bases from V and 2 bases from J, with 17 bases between. The receptor's source is a woman aged 45-59 years in good health and a related stem cell transplant donor. V and J are TRBV6-6 and TRBJ1-3; D perhaps matches TRBD1 (6 bases). The sample comprised PBMCs. The CDR3 DNA reads TGTGCCAGCAGAGCGGACAGCTTCTCCCCTGGAAACACCATATATTTT. It is translated as CASRADSFSPGNTIYF.